This T cell receptor (beta chain) was sequenced in a study of Graves' ophthalmopathy and Graves' hyperthyroidism. As to this clonotype: The antigen remains unidentified.

Amplification from RNA transcripts yielded the TCR beta CDR3 regions. RT-PCR was first run with HTBI primers, then multiplex PCR in a second round. TCRdb reprocessed the multiplex PCR reads via MiXCR and lists one record per CDR3 protein. The sample has around 520,000 distinct CDR3 sequences, 39% seen once. The germline V and J ends were trimmed by 6 bases and 8 bases, with 16 bases remaining between them. The CDR3 contains 14 residues. Germline lookup yields CDR1 KGHDR and CDR2 SFDVKD. Study results and caveats: Built on 13 signatures, a model told ophthalmopathy apart from stable hyperthyroidism with 85% to 90% sensitivity and less than 82% specificity.

Pregnancy or lactation, uncontrolled infections and other autoimmune diseases were grounds for excluding patients. This TCR was recovered from an adult man with Graves' hyperthyroidism. The rearrangement uses TRBV24-1 and TRBJ1-5, with D possibly being TRBD1 (5 bases). The sequenced material came from peripheral blood or thyroid tissue (not recorded which). The CDR3, as DNA: TGTGCCACCAGTAAGGGGTGGGGCGATGAGCCCCAGCATTTT. It translates to CATSKGWGDEPQHF.